These 27 T cell receptor beta chains originate from one sample sequenced in a study of T-cell memory formation after mild COVID-19. TCRdb processed the 5' RACE reads anew with MiXCR; each CDR3 protein has one entry. Among fewer than 350,000 distinct CDR3 sequences listed, roughly an eighth were seen once. The sample comprised PBMCs or a T cell subset sorted from them (not recorded which). These receptors were collected from a man aged 18 to 29 who had mild COVID-19 (a few samples of this study predate the infection). Cell type and time point are not known.

This clonotype was seen more than once but under ten times. J is TRBJ2-1 and V is TRBV4-1; 12 bases fit TRBD2. The CDR3 has 19 amino acids. Germline values: CDR1 MGHRA, CDR2 YSYEKL. V was pared by 2 bases and J by 5 bases, with 13 bases of the junction left unmatched. DNA for the CDR3: TGCGCCAGCAGCCAACTCCCGGCAGCTAGCGGGGGGGTGCACAATGAGCAGTTCTTC. It translates to CASSQLPAASGGVHNEQFF.

This chain joins TRBV5-5 and TRBJ2-5; D might be TRBD1 or TRBD2, each matching 5 bases. CDR1 and CDR2 (germline): SGHKS, YYEKEE (reference sequence). CDR3 length equals 14 residues. Deletions cut 4 bases from V and 1 base from J, with 11 bases between. In DNA form, the CDR3 reads TGTGCCAGCAGCGGGGGTCGGTTCCAAGAGACCCAGTACTTC. Protein: CASSGGRFQETQYF.

This clonotype was seen only a few times. V usage is TRBV5-1 and J usage is TRBJ2-1; 9 nucleotides agree with TRBD1. Losses at the gene ends were 0 bases for V and 4 bases for J; bases not matched to a gene: 2. The CDR3 extends over 15 amino acids. Germline V gene data show CDR1 as SGHRS and CDR2 as YFSETQ. CDR3 protein: CASSLEGTGYNEQFF. CDR3 DNA: TGCGCCAGCAGCTTGGAGGGGACAGGGTACAATGAGCAGTTCTTC. The whole variable domain, remainder taken from reference TRBV5-1 and TRBJ2-1, is KAGVTQTPRYLIKTRGQQVTLSCSPISGHRSVSWYQQTPGQGLQFLFEYFSETQRNKGNFPGRFSGRQFSNSRSEMNVSTLELGDSALYLCASSLEGTGYNEQFFGPGTRLTVL.

This clonotype turned up a few times. The gene calls are TRBV4-3 and TRBJ2-2, with 7 bases lining up with TRBD2. CDR3 length: 17 residues. The junction had 9 bases not matched to a gene; V was cut back by 0 bases and J by 5 bases. Per germline, CDR1 LGHNA and CDR2 YSLEER. This CDR3 reads CASSQEMGKRGTGELFF. CDR3 DNA sequence: TGCGCCAGCAGCCAAGAGATGGGCAAGCGGGGAACCGGGGAGCTGTTTTTT.

This clonotype occurred a few times. In DNA form, the CDR3 reads TGCGCCAGTAAAGGAAATGAAAAACTGTTTTTT. The encoded protein is CASKGNEKLFF. This chain connects TRBV4-3 to TRBJ1-4; D remains ambiguous. Germline loops: CDR1 LGHNA, CDR2 YSLEER. V was trimmed by 9 bases and J by 5 bases, leaving 7 bases between them. There are 11 residues in the CDR3.

The V gene is TRBV5-4, the J gene TRBJ1-1; weak D call: TRBD1 (5 bases). V lost 4 bases to trimming and J lost 5 bases, with 18 bases between them. The germline CDR1 and CDR2 sequences are SGHNT and YYREEE (reference sequence). This CDR3 comprises 15 residues. CDR3 loop: CASSALQEGRTEAFF. CDR3 nucleotides: TGTGCCAGCAGCGCATTACAGGAAGGGAGGACTGAAGCTTTCTTT.

This clonotype was counted between two and nine times. V usage is TRBV3-1 and J usage is TRBJ1-1; TRBD1 might be the D (6 bases). The germline V gene encodes CDR1 LGHDT and CDR2 YNNKEL (reference sequence). The CDR3 is 14 amino acids. Trimming shortened V by 6 bases and J by 2 bases, and 13 bases separated the two germline ends. This CDR3 is CASRLGQFNTEAFF. CDR3 nucleotides: TGTGCCAGCAGACTCGGACAGTTTAACACTGAAGCTTTCTTT.

The chain uses TRBV4-1 and TRBJ1-4, with D unclear. The germline V and J ends were trimmed by 0 bases and 7 bases, with 12 bases remaining between them. From germline, CDR1 is MGHRA and CDR2 YSYEKL. The CDR3 length is 15 residues. The DNA for the CDR3 is TGCGCCAGCAGCCAAGATGGGATGCGGGGTGAAAAACTGTTTTTT. Translation: CASSQDGMRGEKLFF.

The gene calls are TRBV6-6 and TRBJ1-2, with 9 bases aligning to TRBD1. V lost 7 bases to trimming and J lost 6 bases; unmatched junction nucleotides: 9. Germline V gives CDR1 MNHNY, CDR2 SVGAGI (reference sequence). The CDR3 spans 14 residues. Here the CDR3 reads CASTQTGGSNGYTF. CDR3 sequence (DNA): TGTGCCAGCACTCAAACAGGGGGCTCTAATGGCTACACCTTC.

This clonotype was detected only a few times. V gene TRBV7-3 combines with J gene TRBJ2-2; tentatively, D is TRBD2 (5 bases). V was trimmed by 0 bases and J by 2 bases, leaving 10 bases between them. CDR3 length: 16 residues. Germline CDR1 is SGHTA and CDR2 is FQGTGA. The CDR3 reads CASSLTSGFNTGELFF. In nucleotides, the CDR3 is TGTGCCAGCAGCTTAACGTCGGGGTTTAACACCGGGGAGCTGTTTTTT.

This clonotype was counted a few times. The chain links TRBV23-1 to TRBJ2-7; D is uncertain. TRBV23-1 is filed as an ORF, its function uncertain. CDR3 length: 12 amino acids. Trimming pared 9 bases from V and 5 bases from J, leaving 14 bases between. CDR3 amino acids: CASCPQTDEQYF. The CDR3 DNA sequence: TGCGCCAGTTGTCCGCAAACGGACGAGCAGTACTTC.

This clonotype came up a few times. V and J are TRBV7-9 and TRBJ1-2; D unclear. The ends were cut back, 5 bases at V and 2 bases at J, with 12 bases in the middle. Germline loops: CDR1 SEHNR, CDR2 FQNEAQ (reference sequence). This CDR3 has 14 residues. DNA for the CDR3: TGTGCCAGCAGCCTGCGGCAGGCGAACTATGGCTACACCTTC. Its protein product is CASSLRQANYGYTF.

V gene TRBV20-1 combines with J gene TRBJ2-3, with 12 bases aligning to TRBD2. The CDR3 runs to 14 residues. Germline V gene data show CDR1 as DFQATT and CDR2 as SNEGSKA (reference sequence). Trimming removed 5 bases from V and 6 bases from J; junction bases left unmatched: 6. CDR3 in amino acids: CSASSGGASDTQYF. DNA for the CDR3: TGCAGTGCTTCTAGCGGGGGGGCGTCGGATACGCAGTATTTT.

This clonotype was seen a handful of times. The chain employs TRBV5-1 and TRBJ1-5; 8 nucleotides agree with TRBD1. V gave up 4 bases and J gave up 2 bases; unmatched junction bases: 8. Germline loops: CDR1 SGHRS, CDR2 YFSETQ. This CDR3 has 16 residues. CDR3 in DNA: TGCGCCAGCAGCGATGGGACAGGCGTTGGCAATCAGCCCCAGCATTTT. As protein: CASSDGTGVGNQPQHF.

DNA for the CDR3: TGTGCCAGTAGTTTACTAGGCCTCACCGGGGAGCTGTTTTTT. This gives the protein CASSLLGLTGELFF. The J gene is TRBJ2-2, the V gene TRBV19, with a weak D call TRBD2 (5 bases). CDR1 and CDR2 (germline): LNHDA, SQIVND (reference sequence). V lost 5 bases and J 4 bases, leaving 11 bases between the germline ends. The CDR3 loop spans 14 amino acids.

This clonotype was recorded a few times. The CDR3 coding sequence is TGTGCCAGCAGTTCAGGGACCCAGCCCCAGCATTTT. Amino acid sequence: CASSSGTQPQHF. The rearrangement uses TRBV7-9 and TRBJ1-5, with D tentatively TRBD1 (5 bases). The length of the CDR3 is 12 residues. V was cut by 6 bases and J by 7 bases, with 10 bases left in between. The germline CDR1 and CDR2 sequences are SEHNR and FQNEAQ (reference sequence).

This clonotype was picked up a small number of times. This chain's CDR3 is CASGGRNSYNEQFF. In nucleotides, the CDR3 is TGTGCCAGCGGGGGGCGTAACTCCTACAATGAGCAGTTCTTC. The chain uses TRBV7-9 and TRBJ2-1, with D perhaps matching TRBD1 or TRBD2 (6 bases each). The CDR3 loop spans 14 amino acids. The germline V gene encodes CDR1 SEHNR and CDR2 FQNEAQ (reference sequence). Trimming stripped 8 bases from V and 0 bases from J, with 11 bases between.

The genes are TRBV7-3 and TRBJ2-3; D possibly matches TRBD1 or TRBD2 (7 bases each). Germline V lookup: CDR1 SGHTA, CDR2 FQGTGA. The CDR3 covers 16 residues. V dropped 5 bases and J dropped 2 bases, with 17 bases sitting between them. The CDR3 DNA reads as TGTGCCAGCAGCCAGGGGGGGCGCGGGAACACAGATACGCAGTATTTT. This sequence encodes CASSQGGRGNTDTQYF.

This clonotype was detected only a few times. For the CDR3, the DNA is TGTGCCAGCAGCCAATTCCTGGGGGTTCAGCAGTACTTC. It specifies CASSQFLGVQQYF. The chain combines TRBV3-1 with TRBJ2-7, with D perhaps matching TRBD1 or TRBD2 (5 bases each). V was shortened by 2 bases and J by 8 bases, with 13 bases between the two germline ends. Per the germline V gene, CDR1 is LGHDT and CDR2 is YNNKEL (reference sequence). This CDR3 is 13 amino acids long.

The genes are TRBV7-8 and TRBJ1-1; no reliable D call. The CDR3 is made up of 12 amino acids. Germline assignment: CDR1 SGHVS and CDR2 FQNEAQ. V lost 5 bases and J 11 bases, leaving 15 bases between the germline ends. The DNA of the CDR3 is TGTGCCAGCAGCCCGGGCGGGCCGGTGGCTTTCTTT. Translated: CASSPGGPVAFF.

The rearrangement uses TRBV9 and TRBJ2-3; 9 nucleotides match TRBD2. Looked up from germline, CDR1 is SGDLS and CDR2 is YYNGEE. The CDR3 length is 18 residues. Unmatched junction bases numbered 10, after V lost 0 bases and J lost 2 bases. The CDR3 coding sequence is TGTGCCAGCAGCGTAGAATTTGCGACTAGCGGTACCACAGATACGCAGTATTTT. Translation: CASSVEFATSGTTDTQYF.

The genes are TRBV12-3 or TRBV12-4 and TRBJ2-7; 10 bases line up with TRBD1. V trimming: 6 bases; J trimming: 3 bases; junction bases outside the gene matches: 8. The CDR3 length is 15 residues. In nucleotides, the CDR3 is TGTGCCAGCAGCCCAGGACAGGGGGGATTCTACGAGCAGTACTTC. This translates into CASSPGQGGFYEQYF.

This clonotype was seen only a few times. One end of the junction fails to match germline, which may point to a read error. This chain uses TRBV11-2 with TRBJ2-3, with TRBD2 matching 7 bases. From germline, CDR1 is SGHAT and CDR2 FQNNGV. CDR3 length equals 16 residues. The CDR3 is CASSLEAGLETDTQYF. CDR3 DNA sequence: TGTGCCAGCAGCCTAGAGGCCGGACTAGAAACAGATACGCAGTATTTT. Using reference TRBV11-2 and TRBJ2-3 for the parts outside the CDR3, the full variable domain is EAGVAQSPRYKIIEKRQSVAFWCNPISGHATLYWYQQILGQGPKLLIQFQNNGVVDDSQLPKDRFSAERLKGVDSTLKIQPAKLEDSAVYLCASSLEAGLETDTQYFGPGTRLTVL.

The chain combines TRBV20-1 with TRBJ2-3; D is possibly TRBD1 or TRBD2 (5 bases each). The CDR3 loop spans 15 amino acids. Germline V CDR1 and CDR2: DFQATT, SNEGSKA (reference sequence). V was clipped by 4 bases and J by 5 bases, with 19 bases between them. CDR3 in DNA: TGCAGTGCTACCGGGCCCCGTAGTGGGGGAGATACGCAGTATTTT. Translation gives CSATGPRSGGDTQYF.

This clonotype came up a few times. The rearrangement uses TRBV3-1 and TRBJ2-5, with 7 positions matching TRBD2. The length of the CDR3 is 17 residues. V was clipped by 5 bases and J by 1 base; unmatched bases: 13. From germline, CDR1 is LGHDT and CDR2 YNNKEL (reference sequence). The CDR3 DNA follows: TGTGCCAGCAGCGATCCCTCCAGCGGGGCGTCCCAAGAGACCCAGTACTTC. Its translation: CASSDPSSGASQETQYF.

The table lists this clonotype with many counts. The rearrangement uses TRBV29-1 and TRBJ1-1, with 7 bases fitting TRBD1. From germline, CDR1 is SQVTM and CDR2 ANQGSEA. This CDR3 has 13 amino acids. V was clipped by 6 bases and J by 4 bases; unmatched bases: 8. The CDR3 loop is CSVAGQESTEAFF. As DNA, the CDR3 is TGCAGCGTCGCTGGACAGGAAAGCACTGAAGCTTTCTTT.

In the case of this clonotype: Since a much larger clone is just one base distant, this may be a read error. This rearrangement joins TRBV2 to TRBJ2-3; 9 bases line up with TRBD1. The CDR3 is 15 amino acids. From germline, CDR1 is SNHLY and CDR2 FYNNEI. Written as DNA, the CDR3 is TGTGCCAGCAGTCTACAGGGGGCGCAGGCAGATACGGAGTATTTT. Its protein product is CASSLQGAQADTEYF. Full variable domain (outside the CDR3, taken from reference TRBV2 and TRBJ2-3): EPEVTQTPSHQVTQMGQEVILRCVPISNHLYFYWYRQILGQKVEFLVSFYNNEISEKSEIFDDQFSVERPDGSNFTLKIRSTKLEDSAMYFCASSLQGAQADTEYFGPGTRLTVL.